This TCR beta chain appears in the sequencing data of a study of Ad26.COV2.S vaccination and SARS-CoV-2 variants (dated by TCRdb to 2020 to 2022). Concerning the study at large: Donors in the vaccine arm were drawn from COV1001, a phase I-IIa trial of Ad26.COV2.S in healthy adults that was multicentre, randomized, double-blind and placebo-controlled. Ad26.COV2.S was given intramuscularly at 5x10^10 or 1x10^11 viral particles, as a single shot or as two shots 56 days apart. The specificity and breadth of SARS-CoV-2-reactive T cell receptors after Ad26.COV2.S vaccination were assessed by TCRbeta repertoire sequencing. The TCR-sequenced set comprised about 32 samples: some 20 Ad26.COV2.S vaccine recipients, 5 placebo recipients and 8 SARS-CoV-2 convalescent individuals. Participants in the trial were split at random into five groups of five each, receiving low-dose or high-dose Ad26.COV2.S once or twice, or else placebo on both occasions. Throughout the experiments and outcome assessment, investigators stayed blinded to trial group allocation. Overall study results and their limits: Comparing responses between vaccine doses or regimens was not something the study was powered to do. It was noted by the authors that total T cell responses may have been underestimated by the TCR breadth and depth analyses. After vaccination, substantial breadth of spike-specific CD8+ and CD4+ T cell responses was reported. Ad26.COV2.S recipients had higher spike-specific TCR breadth than placebo recipients (P = 0.0014). Vaccine and placebo recipients had similar non-spike TCR breadth, a finding consistent with the vaccine containing only spike.

With respect to this clone: It has no known antigen specificity. No base-level quality is on record; no much larger clone is a single base apart.

TCRbeta CDR3 regions were sequenced with the immunoSEQ Assay. After extraction, genomic DNA underwent amplification by bias-controlled multiplex PCR, followed by high-throughput sequencing. Processing in the source paper ran as follows. To quantify the absolute abundance of every unique TCRbeta CDR3 region, sequences were collapsed and filtered. T cell fraction was estimated by normalizing TCRbeta template counts to usable DNA, which was measured by amplifying reference genes present in all nucleated cells. Repertoire TCRs were annotated as SARS-CoV-2-specific when V gene, CDR3 amino acid sequence and J gene were exactly matched to a known reactive TCR set. MIRA supplied the reference SARS-CoV-2 TCR set, which was filtered for enrichment in COVID-19-positive ImmuneCODE repertoires so that public or cross-reactive TCRs were removed. Drawing on the MIRA antigens, annotated TCRs were analysed further at the level of specific ORF or position within ORF. Breadth was defined as the number of annotated unique rearrangements divided by the total number of unique productive rearrangements, and depth was defined as the summed frequency of the annotated unique rearrangements. Group comparisons of TCR breadth used two-sided Wilcoxon rank-sum tests. The table was pulled from immuneACCESS by TCRdb, which kept in-frame rearrangements only. Such tables lose some clones; where checked, under half of the loss comes from unresolved V genes, and the rest has no known cause. Clonal size and the V and J genes are those of that table, whereas D and trimming came from the DNA. In all, the sample holds roughly 420,000 clones, and approximately 90% of those were seen once. Of the sample, about 3.6% is held by the ten largest clones.

What the treatment or condition label conveys for this sample: 19 received Ad26.COV2.S at low or high dose, single or two shots; several received placebo; per-sample allocation not given. Repertoires of vaccine and placebo recipients were sequenced from samples taken on day 63 after the first injection. In Cohort 1b, fewer than 30 adults aged 18-55 years were enrolled at a single site in Boston, USA, between 29 July and 7 August 2020. Ad26.COV2.S was a replication-incompetent adenovirus type 26 vector expressing a prefusion-stabilized SARS-CoV-2 spike protein from the original Wuhan strain. Measured from the cysteine to the phenylalanine, the CDR3 is 14 residues long. Of all the DNA, just the CDR3 is kept, 42 bases in frame from base 1. V gives up 4 bases and J gives up 10 bases, and the segment between their germline ends measures 16 bases. Per the germline V gene, SGHVS is the CDR1 and FQNEAQ is the CDR2.

This TCR was recovered from a person between 18 and 65 years old who received the Ad26.COV2.S COVID-19 vaccine or a placebo. The source was peripheral blood, collected in a trial of Ad26.COV2.S vaccine versus placebo. The V and J genes are TRBV7-8 and TRBJ1-4, with TRBD1 as a weak D call on 5 bases. The CDR3 reads CASSSRVGGLKLFF. At the DNA level, the sequence is TGTGCCAGCAGCTCCCGGGTGGGGGGTTTAAAACTGTTTTTT.